This T cell receptor (beta chain) was identified in a study of metastatic and nonmetastatic thyroid tumors. Study-level information: Repertoire comparisons spanned blood and tumor or nodule tissue from malignant and benign thyroid patients.

Germline-derived CDR1 and CDR2 are SGHTA and FQGNSA. Trimming took 5 bases from V and 1 from J; bases not matched to a gene: 8. The CDR3 has 16 residues. This clone has ten or more counts. Since a much larger clone is just one base distant, this may be a read error. TCRdb re-called the PCR reads via MiXCR. The sample consists of about 38,000 clones, roughly 27% of them appearing once. Prior to thyroid surgery, none of the patients had received any treatment. The chain is built from TRBV7-2 and TRBJ2-5, with 9 bases aligning to TRBD2. Sequencing was done on a sample of blood. The TCR comes from a female donor with papillary thyroid cancer or a benign thyroid nodule (not recorded which). Some clones in this sample may be carry-over from other donors' samples. The CDR3 DNA reads TGTGCCAGCAGCACTTTTAGCGGGGGAGGCCAAGAGACCCAGTACTTC. Its protein is CASSTFSGGGQETQYF.